Following are 32 T cell receptor beta chains from one sample sequenced in a study of T cell responses to AZD1222 COVID-19 vaccine. Generated by immunoSEQ multiplex PCR, the TCRdb table keeps only in-frame clones and is missing some. This sample carries 110,000 to 150,000 clones, just under 95% of them seen once, and the ten largest clones take around 10%. This sample comprised peripheral blood, obtained after recovery from COVID-19. Source of these receptors: an adult who had recovered from COVID-19.

The chain carries TRBV28 and TRBJ2-3; TRBD2 agrees at 9 bases. The germline CDR1 and CDR2 sequences are MDHEN and SYDVKM. The CDR3 covers 15 residues. V shed 5 bases, J shed 5 bases, and the junction held 8 bases outside the gene matches. This CDR3 is CASSRAGTSLDTQYF. In DNA, the CDR3 is TGTGCCAGCAGTCGGGCCGGGACTAGCTTAGATACGCAGTATTTT.

The chain joins TRBV10-3 to TRBJ1-4; D is perhaps TRBD1 (5 bases). In germline, CDR1 is ENHRY, CDR2 SYGVKD. The CDR3 totals 14 residues. Trimming removed 3 bases at V and 6 bases at J, with 11 bases between. The CDR3, as DNA: TGTGCCATCAGTGATCTAGGGGCGGATGAAAAACTGTTTTTT. Translation gives CAISDLGADEKLFF.

V and J are TRBV19 and TRBJ2-2; D is perhaps TRBD2 (5 bases). The CDR3 is 12 residues long. V was trimmed by 5 bases and J by 7 bases, leaving 8 bases between them. Germline V gene sequence: CDR1 LNHDA, CDR2 SQIVND (reference sequence). Here the CDR3 DNA reads TGTGCCAGTAGTGACTACCTCGGGGAGCTGTTTTTT. It codes for CASSDYLGELFF.

The rearrangement uses TRBV7-6 and TRBJ2-2; the D is unclear. CDR1 SGHVS and CDR2 FNYEAQ come from the germline V gene. V lost 0 bases and J 7 bases, leaving 0 bases between the germline ends. The CDR3 covers 11 residues. The CDR3 reads CASSLAGELFF. CDR3 in DNA: TGTGCCAGCAGCTTAGCCGGGGAGCTGTTTTTT. The entire variable domain, with the rest obtained from reference TRBV7-6 and TRBJ2-2, is as follows: GAGVSQSPRYKVTKRGQDVALRCDPISGHVSLYWYRQALGQGPEFLTYFNYEAQQDKSGLPNDRFSAERPEGSISTLTIQRTEQRDSAMYRCASSLAGELFFGEGSRLTVL.

The chain recombines TRBV20-1 with TRBJ2-3; D remains unclear. Per the germline V gene, CDR1 is DFQATT and CDR2 is SNEGSKA (reference sequence). Trimming stripped 3 bases from V and 5 bases from J, with 6 bases between. The CDR3 consists of 11 residues. CDR3 coding DNA: TGCAGTGCTAGTCGAGGAGATACGCAGTATTTT. Amino acid sequence: CSASRGDTQYF.

The gene calls are TRBV30 and TRBJ2-7, with D perhaps matching TRBD2 (6 bases). Germline-derived CDR1 and CDR2 are GTSNPN and SVGIG (reference sequence). This CDR3 has 14 residues. Trimming pared 4 bases from V and 6 bases from J, leaving 19 bases between. Written as DNA, the CDR3 is TGTGCCTGGACTCCGAGCTGGCGGGACGGCGAGCAGTACTTC. Protein sequence: CAWTPSWRDGEQYF.

V usage is TRBV19 and J usage is TRBJ2-3; TRBD2 agrees at 14 bases. This CDR3 region has 19 residues. With V trimmed by 5 bases and J by 0 bases, 10 bases remained unmatched. Germline V CDR1 and CDR2: LNHDA, SQIVND (reference sequence). The CDR3 reads CASSPLPRTSGRSTDTQYF. The DNA of the CDR3 is TGTGCCAGTAGTCCCCTACCCCGGACTAGCGGGAGGAGCACAGATACGCAGTATTTT. Drawing the rest from reference TRBV19 and TRBJ2-3, the complete variable domain is DGGITQSPKYLFRKEGQNVTLSCEQNLNHDAMYWYRQDPGQGLRLIYYSQIVNDFQKGDIAEGYSVSREKKESFPLTVTSAQKNPTAFYLCASSPLPRTSGRSTDTQYFGPGTRLTVL.

The V gene is TRBV5-1, the J gene TRBJ2-3; D not certain. The CDR3 has 15 amino acids. The germline V and J ends were trimmed by 0 bases and 0 bases, with 8 bases remaining between them. Germline V gene lookup returns CDR1 SGHRS and CDR2 YFSETQ. CDR3: CASSLVRESTDTQYF. CDR3 DNA: TGCGCCAGCAGCTTGGTCAGAGAGAGCACAGATACGCAGTATTTT.

The rearrangement uses TRBV7-9 and TRBJ2-5; a weak D match, TRBD1 (5 bases). Germline CDR1 SEHNR, CDR2 FQNEAQ (reference sequence). The CDR3 is 16 amino acids. The V end was cut by 2 bases, the J end by 5 bases, with 18 bases between. In nucleotides, the CDR3 is TGTGCCAGCAGCTTAAAAGAATCCAGGGCGACGGAGACCCAGTACTTC. It codes for CASSLKESRATETQYF.

The CDR3 sequence is CASSPFWRPGQGPLLAYEQYF. As DNA, the CDR3 is TGTGCCAGCAGTCCCTTTTGGAGACCGGGACAGGGTCCCCTCCTCGCCTACGAGCAGTACTTC. The chain links TRBV6-6 to TRBJ2-7, with 9 bases lining up with TRBD1. This CDR3 spans 21 amino acids. V dropped 5 bases and J dropped 2; count of bases not matched to a gene: 25. CDR1 and CDR2 from the germline V gene are MNHNY and SVGAGI (reference sequence).

The chain recombines TRBV23-1 with TRBJ1-5, with TRBD1 identical over 10 bases. TRBV23-1 falls under the ORF class, with uncertain function. J gave up 0 bases and V 7 bases, and 6 bases lay outside the gene matches. CDR3 length: 16 amino acids. The CDR3 DNA reads TGCGCCAGCACGGACAGGGGGTCAATTAGCAATCAGCCCCAGCATTTT. It specifies CASTDRGSISNQPQHF.

The chain employs TRBV25-1 and TRBJ1-6, with TRBD1 identical over 8 bases. Germline-derived CDR1 and CDR2 are MGHDK and SYGVNS. The CDR3 length is 16 residues. With V trimmed by 4 bases and J by 8 bases, 10 bases remained unmatched. CDR3 nucleotides: TGTGCCAGCAGTGCCCTCGCCGGGACAGGAGATTCACCCCTCCACTTT. Translating it yields CASSALAGTGDSPLHF.

The CDR3 DNA sequence: TGTGCCAGCAGCGCCGAGGGGAGGGCACGTGAAGCTTTCTTT. Its translation: CASSAEGRAREAFF. This chain links TRBV9 with TRBJ1-1; D might be TRBD1 (5 bases). V was shortened by 3 bases and J by 7 bases, with 16 bases between the two germline ends. This CDR3 region has 14 residues. The germline gives CDR1 SGDLS, CDR2 YYNGEE. Complete variable domain (other parts from reference TRBV9 and TRBJ1-1): DSGVTQTPKHLITATGQRVTLRCSPRSGDLSVYWYQQSLDQGLQFLIQYYNGEERAKGNILERFSAQQFPDLHSELNLSSLELGDSALYFCASSAEGRAREAFFGQGTRLTVV.

The genes are TRBV29-1 and TRBJ2-7; 8 nucleotides agree with TRBD2. The CDR3 runs to 13 residues. Germline CDR1 SQVTM, CDR2 ANQGSEA. V shed 5 bases, J shed 3 bases, and the junction held 6 bases outside the gene matches. For the CDR3, the DNA is TGCAGCGTTAGTAGCGGGGCGATCTACGAGCAGTACTTC. As protein: CSVSSGAIYEQYF.

V is TRBV28 and J is TRBJ2-7, with TRBD2 matching over 12 bases. CDR1 is MDHEN, CDR2 SYDVKM, per germline. Losses at the gene ends were 2 bases for V and 3 bases for J; bases not matched to a gene: 8. The CDR3 is 17 residues long. The CDR3 DNA sequence: TGTGCCAGCAGTTTACTTCCCTCTAGCGGGAGGGTCTACGAGCAGTACTTC. Translating it yields CASSLLPSSGRVYEQYF.

This clone was counted a single time. The chain uses TRBV6-1 and TRBJ1-5; D unclear. Trimming took 3 bases from V and 3 from J, leaving 6 bases between them. The CDR3 covers 13 residues. Germline-derived CDR1 and CDR2 are MNHNS and SASEGT. The CDR3 nucleotides are TGTGCCAGCAGTGAGGTTTACAATCAGCCCCAGCATTTT. This codes for CASSEVYNQPQHF.

The chain carries TRBV14 and TRBJ2-3, with 12 bases fitting TRBD2. CDR3 length: 18 residues. Trimming cost V 4 bases and J 3 bases; bases outside gene matches: 11. CDR1 is SGHDN, CDR2 FVKESK, per germline. CDR3 sequence: CASSRTRPGTSGTDTQYF. Written as DNA, the CDR3 is TGTGCCAGCAGCCGGACCCGACCCGGGACTAGCGGGACAGATACGCAGTATTTT. The full variable domain, its missing parts supplied by reference TRBV14 and TRBJ2-3, is EAGVTQFPSHSVIEKGQTVTLRCDPISGHDNLYWYRRVMGKEIKFLLHFVKESKQDESGMPNNRFLAERTGGTYSTLKVQPAELEDSGVYFCASSRTRPGTSGTDTQYFGPGTRLTVL.

J is TRBJ2-2 and V is TRBV28; D unresolved. CDR3 length: 14 residues. The V gene lost 3 bases and the J gene lost 0 bases, with 5 bases spanning the gap. CDR1 and CDR2 from the germline V gene are MDHEN and SYDVKM. This chain's CDR3 is CASSFRSNTGELFF. The CDR3 DNA sequence: TGTGCCAGCAGTTTCCGTTCGAACACCGGGGAGCTGTTTTTT.

This chain uses TRBV5-1 with TRBJ2-5, with 7 bases aligning to TRBD1. The germline V gene has CDR1 SGHRS and CDR2 YFSETQ. The CDR3 is 15 residues long. Trimming removed 4 bases from V and 2 bases from J; junction bases left unmatched: 8. CDR3 DNA: TGCGCCAGCAGCGGGCAACCGGGACAGCAAGAGACCCAGTACTTC. Protein: CASSGQPGQQETQYF.

The chain employs TRBV6-5 and TRBJ2-3; 9 nucleotides match TRBD2. The germline gives CDR1 MNHEY, CDR2 SVGAGI. The CDR3 extends over 15 amino acids. J lost 2 bases, V lost 6 bases, and 6 bases had no gene match. The CDR3 nucleotides are TGTGCCAGCAGATTTCTAGCGGGGCTCACAGATACGCAGTATTTT. This codes for CASRFLAGLTDTQYF.

The chain combines TRBV29-1 with TRBJ1-1; D may be TRBD1 (5 bases). CDR1 SQVTM and CDR2 ANQGSEA come from the germline V gene. V shed 4 bases and J shed 6 bases, with 15 bases lying between them. The CDR3 covers 13 residues. The CDR3 loop is CSVGAGRLAEAFF. The DNA for the CDR3 is TGCAGCGTTGGGGCAGGGCGGTTAGCTGAAGCTTTCTTT.

This clone showed up just once. The rearrangement joins TRBV11-2 to TRBJ1-2; 7 positions match TRBD1. This CDR3 region has 13 residues. Germline CDR1 and CDR2: SGHAT and FQNNGV. Trimming took 5 bases from V and 4 from J; bases not matched to a gene: 4. The CDR3 bases are TGTGCCAGCAGCCGAGGGGGCGCCTATGGCTACACCTTC. Protein product: CASSRGGAYGYTF.

V is TRBV6-1 and J is TRBJ1-6, with D possibly being TRBD1 (5 bases). CDR1 and CDR2 (germline): MNHNS, SASEGT. Trimming cost V 3 bases and J 9 bases, with 12 bases left between them. The CDR3 runs to 14 residues. CDR3 DNA: TGTGCCAGCAGTGACCAGGGAAGCTCTTCACCCCTCCACTTT. Its protein is CASSDQGSSSPLHF.

The chain has TRBV3-1 (or the pseudogene TRBV3-2) and TRBJ2-4; 8 nucleotides match TRBD1. Germline loops: CDR1 LGHDT, CDR2 YNNKEL (reference sequence). V lost 3 bases and J lost 4; bases outside the gene matches: 5. The CDR3 covers 15 residues. CDR3 nucleotide sequence: TGTGCCAGCAGCCAGCCGGGACAGGCTAAAAACATTCAGTACTTC. Amino acid sequence: CASSQPGQAKNIQYF.

This clone was counted between two and nine times. V and J are TRBV11-3 and TRBJ2-2; TRBD1 aligns across 8 bases. V trimming: 0 bases; J trimming: 1 base; junction bases outside the gene matches: 4. The CDR3 has 17 residues. CDR1 and CDR2 (germline): SGHNT, YENEEA. The CDR3 protein is CASSLESGTGNTGELFF. As DNA, the CDR3 is TGTGCCAGCAGCTTAGAGTCCGGGACAGGGAACACCGGGGAGCTGTTTTTT.

V is TRBV30 and J is TRBJ2-1, with D uncertain. Trimming removed 0 bases from V and 10 bases from J, with 13 bases in between. This CDR3 region has 13 residues. Germline V gene data show CDR1 as GTSNPN and CDR2 as SVGIG (reference sequence). The DNA for the CDR3 is TGTGCCTGGAGTGTAACCAGCCCCGGCGAGCAGTTCTTC. The encoded protein is CAWSVTSPGEQFF.

V and J are TRBV15 and TRBJ1-5, with a possible D match to TRBD1 (5 bases). The CDR3 covers 18 residues. Germline values: CDR1 LNHNV, CDR2 YYDKDF (reference sequence). V was clipped by 4 bases and J by 3 bases, with 22 bases between them. The CDR3 region is CATSKGGGRGIANQPQHF. The DNA for the CDR3 is TGTGCCACCAGCAAAGGTGGGGGTAGGGGAATAGCCAATCAGCCCCAGCATTTT. The entire variable domain, with the rest obtained from reference TRBV15 and TRBJ1-5, is as follows: DAMVIQNPRYQVTQFGKPVTLSCSQTLNHNVMYWYQQKSSQAPKLLFHYYDKDFNNEADTPDNFQSRRPNTSFCFLDIRSPGLGDTAMYLCATSKGGGRGIANQPQHFGDGTRLSIL.

The chain recombines TRBV4-1 with TRBJ1-2; TRBD1 matches 9 bases. V shed 6 bases, J shed 2 bases, and the junction held 4 bases outside the gene matches. Germline CDR1 reads MGHRA; CDR2 reads YSYEKL. This CDR3 contains 14 residues. CDR3 sequence: CASRGQGSNYGYTF. CDR3 in DNA: TGCGCCAGCAGGGGACAGGGTAGCAACTATGGCTACACCTTC.

The genes are TRBV11-3 and TRBJ2-3, with 9 bases lining up with TRBD2. The germline V gene has CDR1 SGHNT and CDR2 YENEEA. Trimming at V came to 4 bases and at J to 0 bases, leaving 11 bases not matched to a gene. The CDR3 is 18 amino acids. The DNA of the CDR3 is TGTGCCAGCAGCTCCCCAGCGGGAGGATCGAAAAGCACAGATACGCAGTATTTT. Residues: CASSSPAGGSKSTDTQYF. The full variable domain, with the rest looked up from reference TRBV11-3 and TRBJ2-3, is EAGVVQSPRYKIIEKKQPVAFWCNPISGHNTLYWYLQNLGQGPELLIRYENEEAVDDSQLPKDRFSAERLKGVDSTLKIQPAELGDSAVYLCASSSPAGGSKSTDTQYFGPGTRLTVL.

This chain links TRBV12-3 or TRBV12-4 with TRBJ2-7, with a weak D call TRBD1 (6 bases). V was trimmed by 3 bases and J by 1 base, leaving 7 bases between them. The CDR3 contains 13 residues. In nucleotides, the CDR3 is TGTGCCAGCAGTTTGAGGGGGTCCTACGAGCAGTACTTC. It is translated as CASSLRGSYEQYF.

The V and J genes are TRBV28 and TRBJ1-1, with D unclear. The CDR3 totals 13 residues. Trimming pared 6 bases from V and 3 bases from J, leaving 11 bases between. The germline V gene encodes CDR1 MDHEN and CDR2 SYDVKM. In DNA, the CDR3 is TGTGCCAGCAGCCCAGCGGAGTACACTGAAGCTTTCTTT. Its protein product is CASSPAEYTEAFF.

To note about this clone: No conserved phenylalanine or tryptophan is present at the end of the CDR3, so a read error is the likely explanation. No DNA is shown, since the ends of the CDR3 on it are uncertain; the CDR3 is the one TCRdb lists. V and J are TRBV2 and TRBJ2-7; the D segment call TRBD2 is taken from the table without a DNA check. The V gene's germline CDR1 is SNHLY and CDR2 FYNNEI. The CDR3 is made up of 14 amino acids, end residues included. This chain's CDR3 is CASLSTSGVPNHWA.